This T cell receptor beta chain was identified during a study of vaccination effects on CD4 cells after COVID-19. Study-level information: Samples came 142 and 148 days after COVID-19 diagnosis, before vaccination.

Study outcomes and limitations: Newly vaccine-induced clones made up most of the convalescents' post-vaccine spike-reactive clones.

Trimming cost V 6 bases and J 2 bases, with 5 bases left between them. This CDR3 has 13 amino acids. CDR1 and CDR2 (germline): SGHAT, FQDESV (reference sequence). In regard to this clone: The antigen is unknown.

ViraFEST assay sequencing came after antigen-specific CD4+ T cells were expanded with viral peptide pools. Upon completion of roughly ten days in culture, CD4+ T cells were isolated. Sometime from March through December 2020, the person acquired a SARS-CoV-2 infection that PCR confirmed. Pooled HIV-1 Nef peptides were the negative control culture. Profiled with immunoSEQ multiplex PCR; TCRdb holds only in-frame clones, not every one. The table shows roughly 70,000 clones, with around 70% occurring only once. This specimen consisted of CD4+ T cells from PBMCs cultured with HIV peptides, obtained before COVID-19 vaccination. The subset: HIV-1 Nef peptide pool negative control/reference culture. This receptor was taken from a human donor who had a prior SARS-CoV-2 infection. The rearrangement links TRBV11-1 to TRBJ2-6; D remains unclear. The CDR3 region is CASSLTGANVLTF. CDR3 sequence (DNA): TGTGCCAGCAGTTTGACTGGGGCCAACGTCCTGACTTTC.